Listed below are T cell receptor beta chains from one sample, sequenced in a study of OX40 agonist ivuxolimab in advanced cancers. Method: immunoSEQ multiplex PCR; TCRdb's copy keeps in-frame clones and lacks some. Among 43,000 or so clones listed, about 90% were seen once. This specimen consisted of CD4+ or CD8+ T cells sorted from blood, obtained in a trial of the OX40 agonist ivuxolimab. These TCRs come from an adult with an advanced solid tumor such as melanoma, head and neck, liver or kidney cancer. Both conserved end residues are part of each CDR3. A D gene is named only where the DNA matches it firmly. A clone size is listed for some rows: how often the clone was seen (once, few, many), or a class if it is expanded.

CDR3 length: 14; clone size: few; D gene: .; V gene: TRBV14; J gene: TRBJ1-6; CDR3 protein: CASSQGRHNSPLHF; CDR3 DNA: TGTGCCAGCAGCCAAGGGAGACATAATTCACCCCTCCACTTT
CDR3 length: 15; clone size: .; D gene: .; V gene: TRBV6-6; J gene: TRBJ1-3; CDR3 protein: CASRPPIGVGNTIYF; CDR3 DNA: TGTGCCAGCAGACCCCCCATTGGGGTAGGAAACACCATATATTTT
CDR3 length: 17; clone size: .; D gene: TRBD2; V gene: TRBV5-1; J gene: TRBJ2-1; CDR3 protein: CASSLVIGTSGLNEQFF; CDR3 DNA: TGCGCCAGCAGCTTGGTTATCGGGACTAGCGGACTAAATGAGCAGTTCTTC
CDR3 length: 13; clone size: .; D gene: .; V gene: TRBV7-3; J gene: TRBJ2-5; CDR3 protein: CASSLAAGETQYF; CDR3 DNA: TGTGCCAGCAGCTTGGCGGCGGGGGAGACCCAGTACTTC
CDR3 length: 14; clone size: .; D gene: TRBD1; V gene: TRBV9; J gene: TRBJ1-2; CDR3 protein: CASSADRGLYGYTF; CDR3 DNA: TGTGCCAGCAGCGCGGACAGGGGGCTTTACGGCTACACCTTC
CDR3 length: 13; clone size: .; D gene: .; V gene: TRBV7-6; J gene: TRBJ1-6; CDR3 protein: CASSLGGISPLHF; CDR3 DNA: TGTGCCAGCAGCTTAGGTGGGATTTCACCCCTCCACTTT
CDR3 length: 12; clone size: few; D gene: .; V gene: TRBV11-2; J gene: TRBJ2-3; CDR3 protein: CASSLAQDTQYF; CDR3 DNA: TGTGCCAGCAGCTTAGCCCAGGATACGCAGTATTTT
CDR3 length: 16; clone size: once; D gene: .; V gene: TRBV14; J gene: TRBJ2-2; CDR3 protein: CASSQGRWANTGELFF; CDR3 DNA: TGTGCCAGCAGCCAAGGAAGGTGGGCGAACACCGGGGAGCTGTTTTTT
CDR3 length: 11; clone size: .; D gene: .; V gene: TRBV11-2; J gene: TRBJ1-6; CDR3 protein: CASSQRPALHF; CDR3 DNA: TGTGCCAGCAGCCAAAGACCGGCCCTCCACTTT
CDR3 length: 16; clone size: .; D gene: TRBD2; V gene: TRBV29-1; J gene: TRBJ2-7; CDR3 protein: CSVEDAGTSGLYEQYF; CDR3 DNA: TGCAGCGTTGAAGACGCCGGGACTAGCGGGCTCTACGAGCAGTACTTC
CDR3 length: 14; clone size: .; D gene: TRBD1; V gene: TRBV10-3; J gene: TRBJ2-2; CDR3 protein: CAIGGQGNTGELFF; CDR3 DNA: TGTGCCATCGGAGGACAGGGCAACACCGGGGAGCTGTTTTTT
CDR3 length: 14; clone size: .; D gene: .; V gene: TRBV11-2; J gene: TRBJ1-1; CDR3 protein: CASSFDRRRTEAFF; CDR3 DNA: TGTGCCAGCAGTTTCGACAGGCGAAGGACTGAAGCTTTCTTT
CDR3 length: 17; clone size: .; D gene: TRBD2; V gene: TRBV9; J gene: TRBJ2-5; CDR3 protein: CASSARGLAGPQETQYF; CDR3 DNA: TGTGCCAGCAGCGCGAGGGGACTAGCGGGGCCCCAAGAGACCCAGTACTTC
CDR3 length: 16; clone size: .; D gene: TRBD2; V gene: TRBV7-6; J gene: TRBJ2-2; CDR3 protein: CASSLVAGVNTGELFF; CDR3 DNA: TGTGCCAGCAGCTTAGTAGCGGGAGTGAACACCGGGGAGCTGTTTTTT
CDR3 length: 15; clone size: once; D gene: TRBD2; V gene: TRBV4-2; J gene: TRBJ2-7; CDR3 protein: CASSLGGSGTYEQYF; CDR3 DNA: TGTGCCAGTAGCTTGGGGGGGAGCGGGACCTACGAGCAGTACTTC
CDR3 length: 14; clone size: .; D gene: .; V gene: TRBV6-4; J gene: TRBJ1-3; CDR3 protein: CASRGSGQGNTIYF; CDR3 DNA: TGTGCCAGCAGAGGATCGGGACAAGGAAACACCATATATTTT
CDR3 length: 13; clone size: .; D gene: .; V gene: TRBV6-1; J gene: TRBJ2-7; CDR3 protein: CASQLQVGYEQYF; CDR3 DNA: TGTGCCAGCCAATTACAGGTGGGCTACGAGCAGTACTTC
CDR3 length: 15; clone size: once; D gene: .; V gene: TRBV4-1; J gene: TRBJ2-6; CDR3 protein: CASSPGSAGANVLTF; CDR3 DNA: TGCGCCAGCAGCCCTGGTTCTGCTGGGGCCAACGTCCTGACTTTC
CDR3 length: 14; clone size: .; D gene: TRBD1; V gene: TRBV30; J gene: TRBJ1-6; CDR3 protein: CAGAWTGGQSPLHF; CDR3 DNA: TGTGCCGGCGCCTGGACAGGGGGTCAATCACCCCTCCACTTT
CDR3 length: 15; clone size: .; D gene: TRBD1; V gene: TRBV6-5; J gene: TRBJ2-1; CDR3 protein: CASSKTGGSYNEQFF; CDR3 DNA: TGTGCCAGCAGTAAGACAGGGGGCTCCTACAATGAGCAGTTCTTC
CDR3 length: 18; clone size: few; D gene: .; V gene: TRBV18; J gene: TRBJ2-1; CDR3 protein: CASSPSSPEGSSYNEQFF; CDR3 DNA: TGTGCCAGCTCACCATCTAGCCCGGAGGGGTCATCCTACAATGAGCAGTTCTTC
CDR3 length: 16; clone size: .; D gene: .; V gene: TRBV4-2; J gene: TRBJ1-5; CDR3 protein: CASSQRSGLTNQPQHF; CDR3 DNA: TGTGCCAGCAGCCAAAGATCAGGACTGACCAATCAGCCCCAGCATTTT
CDR3 length: 16; clone size: few; D gene: .; V gene: TRBV18; J gene: TRBJ1-3; CDR3 protein: CASSRGGQSSGNTIYF; CDR3 DNA: TGTGCCAGCTCCCGGGGAGGACAGAGCTCTGGAAACACCATATATTTT
CDR3 length: 17; clone size: few; D gene: TRBD2; V gene: TRBV7-8; J gene: TRBJ2-1; CDR3 protein: CASSLVSSGRLYNEQFF; CDR3 DNA: TGTGCCAGCAGCTTAGTGTCTAGCGGGAGACTCTACAATGAGCAGTTCTTC
CDR3 length: 14; clone size: once; D gene: .; V gene: TRBV7-8; J gene: TRBJ1-2; CDR3 protein: CASSSQNWGDGYTF; CDR3 DNA: TGTGCCAGCAGCTCCCAGAATTGGGGGGATGGCTACACCTTC
CDR3 length: 17; clone size: .; D gene: TRBD1; V gene: TRBV7-6; J gene: TRBJ2-3; CDR3 protein: CASSPLRTGGFSDTQYF; CDR3 DNA: TGTGCCAGCAGCCCTTTGCGGACAGGGGGTTTCTCAGATACGCAGTATTTT
CDR3 length: 13; clone size: .; D gene: TRBD2; V gene: TRBV2; J gene: TRBJ2-7; CDR3 protein: CASKRGETYEQYF; CDR3 DNA: TGTGCCAGCAAGCGGGGTGAAACCTACGAGCAGTACTTC
CDR3 length: 14; clone size: once; D gene: .; V gene: TRBV5-6; J gene: TRBJ2-3; CDR3 protein: CASSSRTSTDTQYF; CDR3 DNA: TGTGCCAGCAGCTCGCGAACTAGCACAGATACGCAGTATTTT
CDR3 length: 15; clone size: .; D gene: .; V gene: TRBV5-1; J gene: TRBJ2-3; CDR3 protein: CASSLIDGSTDTQYF; CDR3 DNA: TGCGCCAGCAGCTTGATAGACGGGAGCACAGATACGCAGTATTTT
CDR3 length: 13; clone size: .; D gene: .; V gene: TRBV11-2; J gene: TRBJ1-2; CDR3 protein: CASSLQVGVGYTF; CDR3 DNA: TGTGCCAGCAGCTTACAGGTGGGCGTTGGCTACACCTTC
CDR3 length: 16; clone size: medium-sized; D gene: TRBD1; V gene: TRBV4-2; J gene: TRBJ1-1; CDR3 protein: CASSQGQGAGYTEAFF; CDR3 DNA: TGTGCCAGCAGCCAGGGACAGGGGGCAGGGTACACTGAAGCTTTCTTT
CDR3 length: 15; clone size: .; D gene: .; V gene: TRBV15; J gene: TRBJ1-5; CDR3 protein: CATSRDLTAWLSQHF; CDR3 DNA: TGTGCCACCAGCAGAGACCTGACAGCGTGGCTTTCCCAGCATTTT
CDR3 length: 13; clone size: .; D gene: TRBD2; V gene: TRBV19; J gene: TRBJ2-3; CDR3 protein: CATSGGTTDTQYF; CDR3 DNA: TGTGCCACTAGCGGGGGAACTACAGATACGCAGTATTTT
CDR3 length: 13; clone size: .; D gene: .; V gene: TRBV5-6; J gene: TRBJ2-1; CDR3 protein: CASSAIWGNEQFF; CDR3 DNA: TGTGCCAGCAGCGCGATATGGGGAAATGAGCAGTTCTTC
CDR3 length: 16; clone size: .; D gene: .; V gene: TRBV7-2; J gene: TRBJ2-3; CDR3 protein: CASSLVGGPSTDTQYF; CDR3 DNA: TGTGCCAGCAGCTTAGTTGGGGGTCCCAGCACAGATACGCAGTATTTT
CDR3 length: 11; clone size: .; D gene: .; V gene: TRBV20-1; J gene: TRBJ1-1; CDR3 protein: CSARSDSQAFF; CDR3 DNA: TGCAGTGCTAGATCGGACAGCCAAGCTTTCTTT
CDR3 length: 15; clone size: .; D gene: .; V gene: TRBV6-5; J gene: TRBJ2-3; CDR3 protein: CASSYRASGTDTQYF; CDR3 DNA: TGTGCCAGCAGTTACCGGGCCTCTGGCACAGATACGCAGTATTTT
CDR3 length: 15; clone size: .; D gene: TRBD2; V gene: TRBV19; J gene: TRBJ2-1; CDR3 protein: CASSRGVAGGNEQFF; CDR3 DNA: TGTGCCAGTAGCAGAGGGGTAGCGGGTGGCAATGAGCAGTTCTTC
CDR3 length: 15; clone size: .; D gene: .; V gene: TRBV6-6; J gene: TRBJ1-2; CDR3 protein: CASSYSRSPSYGYTF; CDR3 DNA: TGTGCCAGCAGTTACTCGCGCAGCCCGAGCTATGGCTACACCTTC
CDR3 length: 14; clone size: .; D gene: .; V gene: TRBV7-9; J gene: TRBJ2-7; CDR3 protein: CASSSGGDIHEQYF; CDR3 DNA: TGTGCCAGCAGCAGTGGGGGGGACATCCACGAGCAGTACTTC
CDR3 length: 16; clone size: .; D gene: .; V gene: TRBV4-1; J gene: TRBJ2-7; CDR3 protein: CASSQDGAGGVYEQYF; CDR3 DNA: TGCGCCAGCAGCCAAGATGGGGCAGGGGGGGTCTACGAGCAGTACTTC
CDR3 length: 15; clone size: .; D gene: TRBD2; V gene: TRBV7-8; J gene: TRBJ2-5; CDR3 protein: CASSFGLAGAETQYF; CDR3 DNA: TGTGCCAGCAGCTTCGGACTAGCGGGAGCGGAGACCCAGTACTTC
CDR3 length: 12; clone size: .; D gene: .; V gene: TRBV2; J gene: TRBJ2-1; CDR3 protein: CASSEWENEQFF; CDR3 DNA: TGTGCCAGCAGTGAGTGGGAAAATGAGCAGTTCTTC
CDR3 length: 11; clone size: .; D gene: .; V gene: TRBV20-1; J gene: TRBJ2-1; CDR3 protein: CSARLGEGQFF; CDR3 DNA: TGCAGTGCTAGATTAGGGGAAGGGCAGTTCTTC
CDR3 length: 15; clone size: .; D gene: TRBD2; V gene: TRBV11-3; J gene: TRBJ2-7; CDR3 protein: CASSDTGTNSYEQYF; CDR3 DNA: TGTGCCAGCAGCGACACCGGGACTAACTCCTACGAGCAGTACTTC
CDR3 length: 11; clone size: .; D gene: .; V gene: TRBV9; J gene: TRBJ2-5; CDR3 protein: CASSVEETQYF; CDR3 DNA: TGTGCCAGCAGCGTAGAAGAGACCCAGTACTTC
CDR3 length: 13; clone size: .; D gene: .; V gene: TRBV5-4; J gene: TRBJ2-7; CDR3 protein: CASSFGSRYEQYF; CDR3 DNA: TGTGCCAGCAGCTTCGGGAGCCGCTACGAGCAGTACTTC
CDR3 length: 13; clone size: .; D gene: .; V gene: TRBV7-9; J gene: TRBJ2-3; CDR3 protein: CASTALATDTQYF; CDR3 DNA: TGTGCCAGCACGGCCTTAGCCACAGATACGCAGTATTTT
CDR3 length: 13; clone size: .; D gene: .; V gene: TRBV7-9; J gene: TRBJ2-2; CDR3 protein: CASRSTGTGELFF; CDR3 DNA: TGTGCCAGCAGGTCCACAGGGACCGGGGAGCTGTTTTTT
CDR3 length: 17; clone size: .; D gene: TRBD2; V gene: TRBV2; J gene: TRBJ2-7; CDR3 protein: CASRLARLAGVRHEQYF; CDR3 DNA: TGTGCCAGCAGACTCGCCAGACTAGCGGGAGTCCGACACGAGCAGTACTTC
CDR3 length: 13; clone size: .; D gene: .; V gene: TRBV6-6; J gene: TRBJ1-5; CDR3 protein: CASSPTVGQPQHF; CDR3 DNA: TGTGCCAGCAGTCCGACGGTAGGCCAGCCCCAGCATTTT
CDR3 length: 16; clone size: .; D gene: TRBD2; V gene: TRBV6-4; J gene: TRBJ2-3; CDR3 protein: CASSVGAGGLTDTQYF; CDR3 DNA: TGTGCCAGCAGTGTCGGAGCGGGGGGTCTCACAGATACGCAGTATTTT
CDR3 length: 17; clone size: .; D gene: TRBD1; V gene: TRBV4-1; J gene: TRBJ1-5; CDR3 protein: CASSQAQGGYSNQPQHF; CDR3 DNA: TGCGCCAGCAGCCAAGCCCAGGGGGGGTATAGCAATCAGCCCCAGCATTTT
CDR3 length: 13; clone size: few; D gene: .; V gene: TRBV5-4; J gene: TRBJ2-7; CDR3 protein: CASSLAGFYEQYF; CDR3 DNA: TGTGCCAGCAGCTTAGCAGGGTTCTACGAGCAGTACTTC
CDR3 length: 13; clone size: .; D gene: .; V gene: TRBV19; J gene: TRBJ1-2; CDR3 protein: CASSEATGGGYTF; CDR3 DNA: TGTGCCAGTAGTGAAGCGACGGGAGGTGGCTACACCTTC
CDR3 length: 14; clone size: .; D gene: .; V gene: TRBV11-1; J gene: TRBJ1-2; CDR3 protein: CASTPLGSNYGYTF; CDR3 DNA: TGTGCCAGCACCCCGCTGGGCAGTAACTATGGCTACACCTTC